This T cell receptor beta chain originates from a study of T cells in Graves' hyperthyroidism and ophthalmopathy. The study, taken as a whole, reports: Ophthalmopathy was separated from stable hyperthyroidism by a 13 V-J model.

The V gene lost 0 bases and the J gene lost 8 bases, with 14 bases spanning the gap. CDR1 and CDR2 (germline): MGHRA, YSYEKL. This CDR3 contains 15 residues. The source material, RNA transcripts, was used to amplify TCR beta CDR3 regions. First-round RT-PCR with HTBI primers amplified the TCR CDR3 region. One entry per CDR3 protein results from TCRdb running MiXCR on the multiplex PCR reads. The profile shows around 600,000 distinct CDR3 sequences, around 14% of them singletons. Ophthalmopathy in the patients scored at least 3 on Clinical Activity Score and at least 4 on NOSPECS grade, lasting under 3 months. Uncontrolled infection, other autoimmune disease, pregnancy or lactation led to exclusion. The sample holds many counts of this clonotype. Its antigen is unknown.

This receptor was taken from a woman under 30 with Graves' ophthalmopathy. The sequencing input was blood. The V and J genes are TRBV4-1 and TRBJ2-4, with D maybe TRBD2 (5 bases). The CDR3: CASSQEEQSGDIQYF. The CDR3 DNA sequence: TGCGCCAGCAGCCAAGAGGAACAGAGCGGCGACATTCAGTACTTC.